A selection of T cell receptor beta chains follows, all from one sample in a study of molecular identifiers for immune sequencing clone quantification. TCRdb used MiXCR to reprocess the PCR reads, holding one entry per CDR3 protein. The sample has 250,000 to 350,000 distinct CDR3 sequences; 20% to 25% are singletons. Sample: naive CD8+ T cells from blood, with Jurkat cell RNA spiked in. Receptors were obtained from a human donor in good health. Some libraries in this study had Jurkat cell RNA spiked in. Each CDR3 is given with its conserved first and last residue. D genes are given only for firm matches. Expanded clones get a size class; other rows say once, few or many, or leave the size out.

size: NA
V: TRBV13
J: TRBJ1-2
D: NA
CDR3: CASSRREHANNGYTF
DNA: TGTGCCAGCAGCCGTCGGGAGCACGCTAACAATGGCTACACCTTC

size: many
V: TRBV4-3
J: TRBJ2-3
D: NA
CDR3: CASSQDQGTDTQYF
DNA: TGCGCCAGCAGCCAAGATCAAGGCACAGATACGCAGTATTTT

size: NA
V: TRBV27
J: TRBJ2-2
D: NA
CDR3: CASSLPYTGELFF
DNA: TGTGCCAGCAGTTTACCCTACACCGGGGAGCTGTTTTTT

size: NA
V: TRBV9
J: TRBJ2-3
D: NA
CDR3: CASSVDADSPSTDTRYF
DNA: TGTGCCAGCAGCGTAGATGCGGACAGTCCTAGCACAGATACGCGGTATTTT

size: many
V: TRBV12-3/TRBV12-4
J: TRBJ2-2
D: NA
CDR3: CASRSPQGLTTGELFF
DNA: TGTGCCAGCCGCTCACCCCAGGGCCTTACCACCGGGGAGCTGTTTTTT

size: many
V: TRBV25-1
J: TRBJ2-7
D: TRBD2
CDR3: CASSHRDYAYEQYF
DNA: TGTGCCAGCAGTCACCGGGACTATGCCTACGAGCAGTACTTC

size: many
V: TRBV19
J: TRBJ2-7
D: TRBD1
CDR3: CASSRPGQGFSEQYF
DNA: TGTGCCAGTAGTCGACCGGGACAGGGTTTTTCCGAGCAGTACTTC

size: many
V: TRBV29-1
J: TRBJ1-1
D: NA
CDR3: CSVREGSFREAFF
DNA: TGCAGCGTTAGGGAGGGGAGTTTTCGGGAAGCTTTCTTT

size: many
V: TRBV7-2
J: TRBJ2-5
D: TRBD2
CDR3: CASSLVPAGGQETQYF
DNA: TGTGCCAGCAGCTTAGTTCCAGCGGGGGGACAAGAGACCCAGTACTTC

size: NA
V: TRBV3-1
J: TRBJ2-3
D: TRBD2
CDR3: CASSPIAGGPADTQYF
DNA: TGTGCCAGCAGCCCCATAGCGGGGGGGCCCGCAGATACGCAGTATTTT

size: many
V: TRBV6-5
J: TRBJ2-1
D: TRBD1
CDR3: CASSYSDRAGDEQFF
DNA: TGTGCCAGCAGTTACTCCGACAGGGCCGGGGATGAGCAGTTCTTC

size: NA
V: TRBV19
J: TRBJ2-1
D: NA
CDR3: CASSPMSTYNEQFF
DNA: TGTGCCAGTAGCCCCATGTCAACCTACAATGAGCAGTTCTTC

size: many
V: TRBV12-3/TRBV12-4
J: TRBJ2-2
D: NA
CDR3: CASSLGDTNTGELFF
DNA: TGTGCCAGCAGTTTGGGAGACACCAACACCGGGGAGCTGTTTTTT

size: few
V: TRBV18
J: TRBJ2-7
D: NA
CDR3: CASSPSDHYEQYF
DNA: TGTGCCAGCTCACCATCAGACCACTACGAGCAGTACTTC

size: NA
V: TRBV11-2
J: TRBJ2-5
D: NA
CDR3: CASTTTQLPTQYF
DNA: TGTGCCAGCACCACGACCCAGCTTCCGACCCAGTACTTC

size: many
V: TRBV28
J: TRBJ1-1
D: NA
CDR3: CAHRSISNTEAFF
DNA: TGTGCCCACCGCTCCATTAGTAACACTGAAGCTTTCTTT

size: many
V: TRBV5-5
J: TRBJ2-3
D: NA
CDR3: CASSLGDSVYLDTQYF
DNA: TGTGCCAGCAGCTTGGGGGACTCCGTTTACTTAGATACGCAGTATTTT

size: many
V: TRBV19
J: TRBJ1-2
D: NA
CDR3: CASSIPGNPYGYTF
DNA: TGTGCCAGTAGTATCCCAGGGAACCCCTATGGCTACACCTTC

size: few
V: TRBV30
J: TRBJ1-4
D: NA
CDR3: CAWSVPRLFNEKLFF
DNA: TGTGCCTGGAGTGTACCTCGATTGTTCAATGAAAAACTGTTTTTT

size: many
V: TRBV29-1
J: TRBJ1-1
D: NA
CDR3: CSFLHYTEAFF
DNA: TGCAGCTTCTTACACTACACTGAAGCTTTCTTT

size: many
V: TRBV3-1
J: TRBJ2-3
D: TRBD2
CDR3: CASSLLADTTDTQYF
DNA: TGTGCCAGCAGCCTTCTAGCGGATACCACAGATACGCAGTATTTT

size: many
V: TRBV25-1
J: TRBJ1-6
D: TRBD1
CDR3: CASVGTVNSPLHF
DNA: TGTGCCAGCGTAGGGACAGTAAATTCACCCCTCCACTTT

size: many
V: TRBV19
J: TRBJ2-2
D: TRBD2
CDR3: CASSIGLAGSAGELFF
DNA: TGTGCCAGTAGTATCGGACTAGCGGGGTCGGCCGGGGAGCTGTTTTTT

size: many
V: TRBV12-3/TRBV12-4
J: TRBJ1-1
D: TRBD1
CDR3: CASRTGALDTEAFF
DNA: TGTGCCAGCAGGACAGGGGCCTTGGACACTGAAGCTTTCTTT

size: NA
V: TRBV6-2/TRBV6-3
J: TRBJ2-3
D: TRBD1
CDR3: CASSARDRGTDTQYF
DNA: TGTGCCAGCAGTGCCCGGGACAGGGGTACAGATACGCAGTATTTT

size: few
V: TRBV27
J: TRBJ2-7
D: NA
CDR3: CASSSGVAYEQYF
DNA: TGTGCCAGCAGCTCCGGTGTGGCCTACGAGCAGTACTTC

size: NA
V: TRBV11-2
J: TRBJ1-1
D: TRBD1
CDR3: CASSPRRGQGVTEAFF
DNA: TGTGCCAGCAGCCCCAGGAGAGGCCAGGGGGTAACTGAAGCTTTCTTT

size: many
V: TRBV29-1
J: TRBJ2-1
D: TRBD2
CDR3: CSVEGMVLASGRGRTSYNEQFF
DNA: TGCAGCGTTGAAGGTATGGTCCTGGCTAGCGGGAGGGGTAGAACCTCCTACAATGAGCAGTTCTTC

size: NA
V: TRBV19
J: TRBJ2-7
D: NA
CDR3: CASSIDAGTSYERYF
DNA: TGTGCCAGTAGTATAGATGCAGGGACCTCCTACGAGCGGTACTTC

size: many
V: TRBV25-1
J: TRBJ1-1
D: NA
CDR3: CASSVNSPMNTEAFF
DNA: TGTGCCAGCAGTGTCAACAGCCCAATGAACACTGAAGCTTTCTTT

size: few
V: TRBV14
J: TRBJ2-7
D: NA
CDR3: CASSQGRDPWEQYF
DNA: TGTGCCAGCAGCCAAGGGAGGGACCCCTGGGAGCAGTACTTC

size: few
V: TRBV12-3/TRBV12-4
J: TRBJ2-3
D: TRBD2
CDR3: CASSISSGGPDTQYF
DNA: TGTGCCAGCTCAATTTCTAGCGGGGGGCCAGATACGCAGTATTTT

size: many
V: TRBV12-3/TRBV12-4
J: TRBJ1-6
D: TRBD1
CDR3: CASRQGAYNSPLHF
DNA: TGTGCCAGCAGGCAGGGGGCTTATAATTCACCCCTCCACTTT

size: NA
V: TRBV19
J: TRBJ2-3
D: NA
CDR3: CATRQGRADTQYF
DNA: TGTGCCACCCGACAGGGGAGGGCAGATACGCAGTATTTT

size: many
V: TRBV6-5
J: TRBJ2-3
D: TRBD2
CDR3: CATQAGGPTDTQYF
DNA: TGTGCCACCCAAGCGGGGGGGCCGACAGATACGCAGTATTTT

size: many
V: TRBV29-1
J: TRBJ1-1
D: NA
CDR3: CSVEANTEAFF
DNA: TGCAGCGTTGAAGCGAACACTGAAGCTTTCTTT

size: many
V: TRBV25-1
J: TRBJ1-5
D: NA
CDR3: CASSEYGSEPQHF
DNA: TGTGCCAGCAGTGAATATGGTTCGGAGCCCCAGCATTTT

size: NA
V: TRBV12-3/TRBV12-4
J: TRBJ2-4
D: NA
CDR3: CASSQGGQNTLYF
DNA: TGTGCCAGCAGTCAGGGGGGTCAAAACACCTTGTACTTT

size: many
V: TRBV28
J: TRBJ2-1
D: NA
CDR3: CASSFGRASYNEQFF
DNA: TGTGCCAGCAGTTTTGGCAGGGCCTCCTACAATGAGCAGTTCTTC

size: many
V: TRBV20-1
J: TRBJ2-7
D: NA
CDR3: CSAWGVGVEQYF
DNA: TGCAGTGCTTGGGGGGTTGGGGTCGAGCAGTACTTC

size: few
V: TRBV24-1
J: TRBJ2-3
D: NA
CDR3: CATSDGGLTDTQYF
DNA: TGTGCCACCAGTGATGGGGGTCTCACAGATACGCAGTATTTT

size: NA
V: TRBV27
J: TRBJ2-1
D: TRBD2
CDR3: CASSLASGSSYNEQFF
DNA: TGTGCCAGCAGTTTGGCCAGCGGGAGTTCCTACAATGAGCAGTTCTTC

size: many
V: TRBV9
J: TRBJ2-4
D: NA
CDR3: CASSGAKNIQYF
DNA: TGTGCCAGCAGTGGGGCCAAAAACATTCAGTACTTC

size: many
V: TRBV27
J: TRBJ1-1
D: TRBD1
CDR3: CASSFGTGEAFF
DNA: TGTGCCAGCAGTTTCGGGACAGGAGAAGCTTTCTTT

size: NA
V: TRBV6-2/TRBV6-3
J: TRBJ2-7
D: NA
CDR3: CASSYSEYEQYF
DNA: TGTGCCAGCAGTTATTCCGAATACGAGCAGTACTTC

size: many
V: TRBV2
J: TRBJ1-6
D: NA
CDR3: CASSDGQTKNSPLHF
DNA: TGTGCCAGCAGTGACGGACAGACCAAAAATTCACCCCTCCACTTT